Presented here are 8 T cell receptor beta chains from one specimen sequenced in a study of blood T cell repertoires in COVID-19. Some clones are missing from TCRdb's copy, which holds only in-frame ones; the method was immunoSEQ multiplex PCR. The sample yields over 200,000 clones, roughly nine tenths seen once. Material for sequencing was peripheral blood. The receptors stem from a man between 35 and 55 years old with active or convalescent COVID-19.

This sequence joins TRBV2 and TRBJ2-7; 7 bases agree with TRBD2. V was clipped by 7 bases and J by 5 bases; unmatched bases: 8. The CDR3 sequence is 13 residues long. The V gene's germline CDR1 is SNHLY and CDR2 FYNNEI. The CDR3 DNA sequence: TGTGCCAGCATCTACCGTCGGGAGGACGAGCAGTACTTC. It encodes CASIYRREDEQYF.

The rearrangement joins TRBV30 to TRBJ2-3, with 7 bases lining up with TRBD1. The trim removed 2 bases at V and 4 bases at J, leaving 9 bases unmatched. This CDR3 contains 15 residues. In germline, CDR1 is GTSNPN, CDR2 SVGIG (reference sequence). In nucleotides, the CDR3 is TGTGCCTGGAGTCGTGGCAGGGGGTCCGCAGATACGCAGTATTTT. Its protein product is CAWSRGRGSADTQYF.

The rearrangement uses TRBV10-2 and TRBJ1-2, with 9 bases matching TRBD1. Germline V gene lookup returns CDR1 WSHSY and CDR2 SAAADI. CDR3 length: 13 amino acids. The junction had 5 bases not matched to a gene; V was cut back by 5 bases and J by 7 bases. Here the CDR3 reads CASSWDRAGGYTF. The CDR3 coding sequence is TGCGCCAGCAGTTGGGACAGGGCGGGTGGCTACACCTTC.

The CDR3 here is CASSPLAGGANTGELFF. The CDR3, as DNA: TGTGCCAGCTCACCACTAGCGGGAGGGGCGAACACCGGGGAGCTGTTTTTT. The chain uses TRBV18 and TRBJ2-2, with 11 bases identical to TRBD2. The ends lost 1 base at V and 0 bases at J; junction bases unmatched: 1. This CDR3 spans 17 amino acids. The germline gives CDR1 KGHSH, CDR2 LQKENI.

The genes are TRBV6-1 and TRBJ1-1, with D perhaps TRBD1 (5 bases). Per the germline V gene, CDR1 is MNHNS and CDR2 is SASEGT. The CDR3 extends over 14 amino acids. Trimming left V 6 bases short and J 1 base short, with 12 bases between. This CDR3 reads CASRTSGGNTEAFF. CDR3 in DNA: TGTGCCAGCAGGACCTCGGGGGGGAACACTGAAGCTTTCTTT.

This sequence joins TRBV28 and TRBJ2-3; TRBD1 agrees at 11 bases. Germline CDR1 is MDHEN and CDR2 is SYDVKM. J gave up 1 base and V 3 bases, and 3 bases lay outside the gene matches. The CDR3 spans 16 residues. CDR3 region: CASSFGQGARTDTQYF. The DNA for the CDR3 is TGTGCCAGCAGTTTTGGACAGGGGGCACGCACAGATACGCAGTATTTT. The whole variable domain, filled in from reference TRBV28 and TRBJ2-3, reads DVKVTQSSRYLVKRTGEKVFLECVQDMDHENMFWYRQDPGLGLRLIYFSYDVKMKEKGDIPEGYSVSREKKERFSLILESASTNQTSMYLCASSFGQGARTDTQYFGPGTRLTVL.

This clone has only a few counts. The rearrangement links TRBV11-2 to TRBJ1-1; D call uncertain. Germline V gene data show CDR1 as SGHAT and CDR2 as FQNNGV. The CDR3 runs 14 residues. V was clipped by 5 bases and J by 9 bases, with 19 bases between them. This CDR3 is CASSPVLAQSQAFF. The CDR3 nucleotides read TGTGCCAGCAGCCCTGTGCTAGCTCAGTCTCAAGCTTTCTTT.

V gene TRBV19 combines with J gene TRBJ1-5; TRBD1 matches at 7 bases. Trimming removed 1 base from V and 3 bases from J; junction bases left unmatched: 15. This CDR3 comprises 19 residues. The V gene's germline CDR1 is LNHDA and CDR2 SQIVND (reference sequence). The CDR3 is CASSIGVDVGDSNNQPQHF. DNA of the CDR3: TGTGCCAGTAGTATAGGGGTGGATGTAGGGGACAGCAACAATCAGCCCCAGCATTTT. The whole variable domain, filled in from reference TRBV19 and TRBJ1-5, reads DGGITQSPKYLFRKEGQNVTLSCEQNLNHDAMYWYRQDPGQGLRLIYYSQIVNDFQKGDIAEGYSVSREKKESFPLTVTSAQKNPTAFYLCASSIGVDVGDSNNQPQHFGDGTRLSIL.